These 31 T cell receptor beta chains share one sample of origin, sequenced in a study of T cells in Graves' hyperthyroidism and ophthalmopathy. The source material, RNA transcripts, was used to amplify TCR beta CDR3 regions. The HTBI primer set was used in a first-round RT-PCR of the TCR CDR3. MiXCR was run by TCRdb on the multiplex PCR reads, yielding one entry per CDR3 protein. The sample shows 470,000 or so distinct CDR3 sequences, less than 25% of them seen only once. Specimen: blood. The origin of the receptors is a man aged 18 to 30 with Graves' hyperthyroidism.

V and J are TRBV6-1 and TRBJ1-1, with D possibly TRBD1 on 5 matching bases. The V end lost 6 bases, the J end lost 3 bases, and 11 bases lay between the germline ends. This CDR3 region has 13 residues. CDR1 is MNHNS, CDR2 SASEGT, per germline. The CDR3 nucleotides are TGTGCCAGCAGGATACAGGTTGACACTGAAGCTTTCTTT. As protein: CASRIQVDTEAFF.

This clonotype was observed many times. The rearrangement links TRBV10-3 to TRBJ2-4; D gene uncertain. CDR1 ENHRY and CDR2 SYGVKD come from the germline V gene. V was cut by 3 bases and J by 4 bases, with 13 bases left in between. The CDR3 has 15 amino acids. CDR3 residues: CAISDRPPLKNIQYF. The CDR3 DNA follows: TGTGCCATCAGTGACAGGCCGCCCTTGAAAAACATTCAGTACTTC.

This clonotype was recorded many times. V is TRBV3-1 and J is TRBJ2-7, with 8 bases fitting TRBD2. V was pared by 1 base and J by 9 bases, with 5 bases of the junction left unmatched. Germline values: CDR1 LGHDT, CDR2 YNNKEL (reference sequence). The CDR3 covers 13 residues. The CDR3 loop is CASSQGLAGTQYF. CDR3 sequence (DNA): TGTGCCAGCAGCCAAGGGTTAGCGGGGACGCAGTACTTC.

Points on this clonotype: A clone one base away is much larger, so this may be a read error. The CDR3 is CASNRSGGKTEALF. For the CDR3, the DNA is TGTGCCAGCAACCGCTCGGGGGGCAAGACTGAAGCTCTCTTT. The J gene is TRBJ1-1, the V gene TRBV7-9; TRBD1 might be the D (6 bases). The CDR3 is 14 residues long. Germline lookup yields CDR1 SEHNR and CDR2 FQNEAQ (reference sequence).

This chain connects TRBV10-3 to TRBJ1-1, with TRBD1 as a possible D gene (5 bases). This CDR3 contains 14 residues. Germline V lookup: CDR1 ENHRY, CDR2 SYGVKD. V was shortened by 6 bases and J by 0 bases, with 11 bases between the two germline ends. The DNA of the CDR3 is TGTGCCATCAGAAAAACGGACATGAACACTGAAGCTTTCTTT. Amino acid sequence: CAIRKTDMNTEAFF.

In its sample, this clonotype was seen many times. V and J are TRBV6-5 and TRBJ1-2; possible D gene TRBD1, 6 bases. The ends were cut back, 0 bases at V and 2 bases at J, with 13 bases in the middle. The germline gives CDR1 MNHEY, CDR2 SVGAGI. CDR3 length: 16 amino acids. CDR3 in amino acids: CASSYSIRGGNYGYTF. CDR3 bases: TGTGCCAGCAGTTACTCGATCAGGGGAGGCAACTATGGCTACACCTTC.

The table lists this clonotype with many counts. The chain recombines TRBV28 with TRBJ1-1; D perhaps matches TRBD1 (5 bases). This CDR3 comprises 16 residues. In germline, CDR1 is MDHEN, CDR2 SYDVKM. The V end was cut by 3 bases, the J end by 8 bases, with 22 bases between. In DNA, the CDR3 is TGTGCCAGCAGTTTGTTAGAGGGACCCACGACCGACGAAGCTTTCTTT. Protein product: CASSLLEGPTTDEAFF.

This clonotype was counted ten times or more. In DNA, the CDR3 is TGTGCCAGCAGTGATCGGACAGGCGGAAACACCATATATTTT. The encoded protein is CASSDRTGGNTIYF. The chain carries TRBV25-1 and TRBJ1-3; 7 bases map to TRBD1. CDR1 is MGHDK and CDR2 is SYGVNS in the germline V gene. The CDR3 has 14 amino acids. V lost 3 bases, J lost 4 bases, and 3 bases stayed unmatched.

Only a few counts were recorded for this clonotype. The V and J genes are TRBV25-1 and TRBJ2-4; the match to TRBD1 covers 8 bases. Per germline, CDR1 MGHDK and CDR2 SYGVNS. The CDR3 runs to 12 residues. V shed 3 bases and J 9 bases; nucleotides not matched to a gene: 1. In DNA, the CDR3 is TGTGCCAGCAGTGAGCAGGGGGCCATTCAGTACTTC. Protein: CASSEQGAIQYF. The complete variable domain, with remaining parts taken from reference TRBV25-1 and TRBJ2-4, reads EADIYQTPRYLVIGTGKKITLECSQTMGHDKMYWYQQDPGMELHLIHYSYGVNSTEKGDLSSESTVSRIRTEHFPLTLESARPSHTSQYLCASSEQGAIQYFGAGTRLSVL.

This clonotype was seen repeatedly, ten times or more. Given a much more abundant clone one base away, this may be a read error. The rearrangement uses TRBV6-5 and TRBJ1-1; D remains unclear. Germline loops: CDR1 MNHEY, CDR2 SVGAGI. V lost 6 bases and J 0 bases, leaving 8 bases between the germline ends. The CDR3 is 13 residues long. The CDR3 DNA reads TGTGCCAGCAGATTGGCGGTGAACACTGAAGCTTTCTTT. Encoded protein: CASRLAVNTEAFF.

The V call is TRBV19, the J call TRBJ1-5, with D perhaps TRBD1 (5 bases). Germline CDR1 LNHDA, CDR2 SQIVND (reference sequence). There are 16 residues in the CDR3. V was trimmed by 1 base and J by 4 bases, leaving 14 bases between them. The CDR3 DNA reads TGTGCCAGTAGTATAGTCCGAGGCAGGGTGAATCAGCCCCAGCATTTT. Its protein product is CASSIVRGRVNQPQHF. The full variable domain, with the rest looked up from reference TRBV19 and TRBJ1-5, is DGGITQSPKYLFRKEGQNVTLSCEQNLNHDAMYWYRQDPGQGLRLIYYSQIVNDFQKGDIAEGYSVSREKKESFPLTVTSAQKNPTAFYLCASSIVRGRVNQPQHFGDGTRLSIL.

This clonotype was observed many times. The chain employs TRBV28 and TRBJ2-7; the D call may be TRBD1 or TRBD2 (5 bases each). Trimming took off 4 bases at V and 7 bases at J, with 14 bases between the two ends. CDR3 length: 13 residues. Germline V gene sequence: CDR1 MDHEN, CDR2 SYDVKM. CDR3 in amino acids: CASSSGTLGEQYF. In DNA, the CDR3 is TGTGCCAGCAGTTCCGGGACCCTAGGGGAGCAGTACTTC.

This clonotype was seen only once. The chain is built from TRBV19 and TRBJ2-2; D call uncertain. V was pared by 8 bases and J by 1 base, with 8 bases between. CDR1 and CDR2 from the germline V gene are LNHDA and SQIVND (reference sequence). CDR3 length: 13 amino acids. For the CDR3, the DNA is TGTGCCAGTGTCTTGCAGAACACCGGGGAGCTGTTTTTT. Translation gives CASVLQNTGELFF.

This clonotype was counted ten times or more. The rearrangement links TRBV27 to TRBJ1-5; perhaps TRBD1 as D (5 bases). In germline, CDR1 is MNHEY, CDR2 SMNVEV (reference sequence). There are 15 residues in the CDR3. The V and J ends lost 2 bases and 3 bases respectively, with 11 bases between them. The CDR3 DNA reads as TGTGCCAGCAGTTTAGAGGGACGGCTCAATCAGCCCCAGCATTTT. Protein product: CASSLEGRLNQPQHF.

The chain recombines TRBV19 with TRBJ1-1, with TRBD1 matching over 9 bases. The J segment lost 3 bases and the V segment lost 7 bases, leaving 12 bases of the junction unmatched. This CDR3 is built from 16 residues. The germline CDR1 and CDR2 sequences are LNHDA and SQIVND (reference sequence). CDR3 sequence reads: CASMLRDRDLYTEAFF. The CDR3 region has the DNA TGTGCCAGTATGCTCCGGGACAGGGACTTGTACACTGAAGCTTTCTTT.

This clonotype occurred a few times. This rearrangement joins TRBV2 to TRBJ1-5, with D uncertain. Germline V CDR1 and CDR2: SNHLY, FYNNEI. CDR3 length: 14 residues. The V end was cut by 4 bases, the J end by 0 bases, with 7 bases between. The CDR3 here is CASSVANSNQPQHF. CDR3 coding DNA: TGTGCCAGCAGTGTCGCGAATAGCAATCAGCCCCAGCATTTT. Full variable domain (remainder filled in from reference TRBV2 and TRBJ1-5): EPEVTQTPSHQVTQMGQEVILRCVPISNHLYFYWYRQILGQKVEFLVSFYNNEISEKSEIFDDQFSVERPDGSNFTLKIRSTKLEDSAMYFCASSVANSNQPQHFGDGTRLSIL.

This clonotype was found many times. The V call is TRBV11-2, the J call TRBJ2-5; D remains unclear. The CDR3 length is 14 residues. Germline V gives CDR1 SGHAT, CDR2 FQNNGV. V was clipped by 4 bases and J by 4 bases, with 13 bases between them. The CDR3 protein is CASSWGSRTETQYF. CDR3 in DNA: TGTGCCAGCAGCTGGGGATCCCGGACAGAGACCCAGTACTTC.

The gene calls are TRBV19 and TRBJ1-5, with no clear D. The CDR3 covers 14 residues. Trimming took off 6 bases at V and 5 bases at J, with 14 bases between the two ends. Per the germline V gene, CDR1 is LNHDA and CDR2 is SQIVND (reference sequence). The CDR3 here is CASRFTPGDQPQHF. In DNA form, the CDR3 reads TGTGCCAGTAGATTTACCCCTGGCGATCAGCCCCAGCATTTT.

This clonotype came up a few times. The gene calls are TRBV10-3 and TRBJ2-4, with D unclear. Trimming stripped 2 bases from V and 1 base from J, with 12 bases between. The CDR3 is 16 amino acids. Per the germline V gene, CDR1 is ENHRY and CDR2 is SYGVKD. The CDR3 reads CAISEAGRWAKNIQYF. In DNA, the CDR3 is TGTGCCATCAGTGAGGCCGGCAGATGGGCCAAAAACATTCAGTACTTC.

This clonotype was seen more than once but under ten times. The chain carries TRBV27 and TRBJ2-6; no firm D call. The germline gives CDR1 MNHEY, CDR2 SMNVEV (reference sequence). Trimming took off 5 bases at V and 0 bases at J, with 11 bases between the two ends. The CDR3 extends over 16 amino acids. The CDR3 nucleotides read TGTGCCAGCAGTCCCTTATCCTTCTCTGGGGCCAACGTCCTGACTTTC. It is translated as CASSPLSFSGANVLTF.

This clonotype was seen a few times. This chain links TRBV3-1 with TRBJ1-1; 8 bases map to TRBD1. CDR1 is LGHDT and CDR2 is YNNKEL in the germline V gene (reference sequence). This CDR3 has 16 amino acids. V was clipped by 7 bases and J by 4 bases; unmatched bases: 14. This CDR3 reads CASTLLPGGAGTEAFF. Here the CDR3 DNA reads TGTGCCAGCACCCTCCTACCAGGGGGCGCCGGCACTGAAGCTTTCTTT.

The table lists this clonotype with many counts. J is TRBJ2-6 and V is TRBV24-1; D is ambiguous. CDR1 is KGHDR, CDR2 SFDVKD, per germline. V was shortened by 1 base and J by 1 base, with 7 bases between the two germline ends. This CDR3 region has 16 residues. CDR3 in DNA: TGTGCCACCAGTGATTTTTCCCTTTCTGGGGCCAACGTCCTGACTTTC. It codes for CATSDFSLSGANVLTF.

The table lists this clonotype with many counts. This chain links TRBV13 with TRBJ1-2, with 8 bases lining up with TRBD1. CDR3 length: 15 residues. Unmatched junction bases numbered 8, after V lost 4 bases and J lost 4 bases. Germline V gives CDR1 PRHDT, CDR2 FYEKMQ (reference sequence). Written as DNA, the CDR3 is TGTGCCAGCAGCTCCCTCGACAGGGGACTCTATGGCTACACCTTC. This gives the protein CASSSLDRGLYGYTF.

This clonotype came up many times. The chain recombines TRBV6-5 with TRBJ1-5; 9 bases match TRBD1. Germline values: CDR1 MNHEY, CDR2 SVGAGI. The CDR3 extends over 17 amino acids. Trimming removed 2 bases from V and 6 bases from J; junction bases left unmatched: 11. CDR3 loop: CASSYLGQGKVGQPQHF. The CDR3 region has the DNA TGTGCCAGCAGTTACCTGGGACAGGGTAAAGTGGGTCAGCCCCAGCATTTT.

In this sample, this clonotype turned up many times. This rearrangement joins TRBV28 to TRBJ1-1; 7 bases line up with TRBD1. Germline CDR1 is MDHEN and CDR2 is SYDVKM. This CDR3 region has 14 residues. V lost 6 bases and J lost 1; bases outside the gene matches: 5. The CDR3 bases are TGTGCCAGCAGGTCGACAGGGAGGAACACTGAAGCTTTCTTT. It codes for CASRSTGRNTEAFF.

This clonotype occurred a few times. The rearrangement links TRBV14 to TRBJ2-2; D unresolved. Deletions cut 4 bases from V and 5 bases from J, with 11 bases between. Looked up from germline, CDR1 is SGHDN and CDR2 is FVKESK. This CDR3 has 14 residues. CDR3 nucleotides: TGTGCCAGCAGCCGATATATTAGTACCGGGGAGCTGTTTTTT. Its translation is CASSRYISTGELFF.

The chain couples TRBV4-1 to TRBJ1-1; no reliable D call. The V end lost 2 bases, the J end lost 1 base, and 8 bases lay between the germline ends. This CDR3 comprises 14 residues. Germline V gene sequence: CDR1 MGHRA, CDR2 YSYEKL. Written as DNA, the CDR3 is TGCGCCAGCAGCCAACCCCCGGGGAACACTGAAGCTTTCTTT. Amino acids: CASSQPPGNTEAFF.

The CDR3: CASSSKDTGTGDGNTIYF. The DNA for the CDR3 is TGTGCCAGCAGTTCTAAAGATACCGGGACAGGGGATGGAAACACCATATATTTT. This chain joins TRBV6-2 or TRBV6-3 and TRBJ1-3, with 10 nucleotides matching TRBD1. V shed 4 bases, J shed 3 bases, and the junction held 12 bases outside the gene matches. The CDR3 covers 18 residues. Looked up from germline, CDR1 is MNHEY and CDR2 is SVGEGT.

With regard to this clonotype: This may come from a read error, since a much larger clone is one base off. This rearrangement joins TRBV13 to TRBJ2-5, with unresolved D. The CDR3 is 15 amino acids. Germline CDR1 is PRHDT and CDR2 is FYEKMQ (reference sequence). CDR3 sequence: CASILSLFPRETQYF. In DNA form, the CDR3 reads TGTGCCAGCATCTTAAGCCTCTTCCCCAGAGAGACCCAGTACTTC.

This clonotype was counted many times. The rearrangement uses TRBV7-2 and TRBJ1-5; 7 nucleotides align to TRBD1. V trimming: 6 bases; J trimming: 2 bases; junction bases outside the gene matches: 7. This CDR3 is built from 15 residues. The germline V gene encodes CDR1 SGHTA and CDR2 FQGNSA. Here the CDR3 DNA reads TGTGCCAGCAGTAGGGGGCCTGCGGGCAATCAGCCCCAGCATTTT. It codes for CASSRGPAGNQPQHF.

In this sample, this clonotype turned up many times. This chain uses TRBV12-3 or TRBV12-4 with TRBJ1-1, with D possibly matching TRBD1 (6 bases). The V gene lost 3 bases and the J gene lost 4 bases, with 12 bases spanning the gap. This CDR3 has 14 residues. CDR3 coding DNA: TGTGCCAGCAGTTTTTGGGGGGGCGGCACTGAAGCTTTCTTT. Protein sequence: CASSFWGGGTEAFF.